This T cell receptor beta chain was sequenced in a study of blood T cell repertoires in COVID-19. This CDR3 comprises 13 residues. V shed 5 bases and J 9 bases; nucleotides not matched to a gene: 11. In germline, CDR1 is GTSNPN, CDR2 SVGIG (reference sequence). Clones were read by immunoSEQ multiplex PCR, and TCRdb kept only the in-frame ones, dropping some. The data show some 200,000 clones, with roughly four fifths seen just once and 9.2% held by the top ten. This clone has more than one count but fewer than ten. The V call is TRBV30, the J call TRBJ1-1; 8 nucleotides match TRBD1. Sequencing was carried out using PBMCs or T cells enriched from blood (not recorded which). This TCR derives from a man aged 35 to 55 who had recovered from COVID-19. The chain's CDR3 is CAWGTGRGTKAFF. Written as DNA, the CDR3 is TGTGCCTGGGGGACAGGACGGGGAACGAAAGCTTTCTTT.